The present T cell receptor beta chain was sequenced within a study of blood T cell repertoires in COVID-19. Study context: COVID-19 samples, acute and convalescent, were from the United States, Italy and Spain. T cells, B-cell-depleted T cells, or PBMCs supplied cDNA or gDNA.

Germline V gives CDR1 LNHDA, CDR2 SQIVND (reference sequence). With V trimmed by 3 bases and J by 3 bases, 6 bases remained unmatched. The CDR3 covers 15 residues. As handled by the study authors: Estimated nucleated cell counts came from reference gene primer amplification. Sequencing was performed with immunoSEQ multiplex PCR; in TCRdb, only in-frame clones are kept and a portion is missing. V and J calls plus clone size are reproduced from that table; the DNA served to infer D and trimming. The table includes about 210,000 clones, about 87% detected once. The chain links TRBV19 to TRBJ2-7, with 9 bases lining up with TRBD2. The sample was peripheral blood. The clonotype was recovered from a man in his sixties who had recovered from COVID-19. CDR3 region: CASSIQAGGIYEQYF. Written as DNA, the CDR3 is TGTGCCAGTAGTATTCAAGCGGGGGGAATCTACGAGCAGTACTTC. The entire variable domain, with the rest obtained from reference TRBV19 and TRBJ2-7, is as follows: DGGITQSPKYLFRKEGQNVTLSCEQNLNHDAMYWYRQDPGQGLRLIYYSQIVNDFQKGDIAEGYSVSREKKESFPLTVTSAQKNPTAFYLCASSIQAGGIYEQYFGPGTRLTVT.